Listed below are T cell receptor beta chains from one sample, sequenced in a study of regulatory T cells in long-lasting Graves disease. MiXCR, run by TCRdb on the multiplex PCR reads, gives a single entry per CDR3 protein. The sample records approximately 360,000 distinct CDR3 sequences, approximately 25% being singletons. Specimen: peripheral blood mononuclear cells (PBMCs), collected when the disease was refractory, from a patient treated with antithyroid drugs. The receptor set was obtained from a woman aged 40-49 years with Graves disease. Both conserved end residues are part of each CDR3. A D gene is named only where the DNA matches it firmly. Clone size is given for some rows only: seen once, a few or many times, or a class if the clone is expanded.

abundance	j_gene	v_gene	d_gene	CDR3aa	CDR3nt
.	TRBJ2-4	TRBV7-9	.	CASSPRSRGELAKNIQYF	TGTGCCAGCAGCCCCCGGAGTAGGGGGGAGCTAGCCAAAAACATTCAGTACTTC
many	TRBJ2-7	TRBV28	TRBD1	CASSLDPRDSRGYEQYF	TGTGCCAGCAGTTTAGACCCTAGGGACAGTCGAGGCTACGAGCAGTACTTC
many	TRBJ2-7	TRBV6-1	.	CASKWPDYEQYF	TGTGCCAGCAAGTGGCCAGACTACGAGCAGTACTTC
many	TRBJ2-5	TRBV15	TRBD1	CATSRRGQGNQETQYF	TGTGCCACCAGCAGGCGGGGACAGGGGAACCAAGAGACCCAGTACTTC
many	TRBJ1-3	TRBV6-9	TRBD1	CASSYSRDRSDTIYF	TGTGCCAGCAGTTACTCCCGGGACAGGAGTGACACCATATATTTT
.	TRBJ1-1	TRBV30	.	CAWRVGSAAFF	TGTGCCTGGAGAGTAGGTTCTGCAGCTTTCTTT
many	TRBJ2-5	TRBV18	.	CASSPPQETQYF	TGTGCCAGCTCACCCCCTCAAGAGACCCAGTACTTC
many	TRBJ2-7	TRBV2	.	CASSDPRDEQYF	TGTGCCAGCAGTGATCCCAGAGACGAGCAGTACTTC
.	TRBJ2-4	TRBV6-1	.	CASSDPLSLVLAKNIQYF	TGTGCCAGCAGTGATCCACTTTCATTAGTCCTAGCCAAAAACATTCAGTACTTC
few	TRBJ2-6	TRBV5-1	.	CASSSTLAGANVLTF	TGCGCCAGCAGCTCCACGCTAGCTGGGGCCAACGTCCTGACTTTC
many	TRBJ2-7	TRBV6-5	.	CASSSLTVSYEQYF	TGTGCCAGCAGTTCCTTGACAGTCTCCTACGAGCAGTACTTC
many	TRBJ1-4	TRBV7-8	.	CASSFTTGSEKLFF	TGTGCCAGCAGCTTTACTACAGGGAGTGAAAAACTGTTTTTT
.	TRBJ2-1	TRBV10-3	.	CAISESTRTTEEQFF	TGTGCCATCAGTGAGTCGACCCGGACGACCGAAGAGCAGTTCTTC
many	TRBJ2-5	TRBV10-3	TRBD2	CAISEGLAEETQYF	TGTGCCATCAGTGAGGGACTAGCGGAAGAGACCCAGTACTTC
few	TRBJ2-3	TRBV2	TRBD2	CASSDLSSGKSTDTQYF	TGTGCCAGCAGTGATCTCTCCAGCGGGAAAAGCACAGATACGCAGTATTTT
many	TRBJ1-1	TRBV28	TRBD1	CASSPRGGLDTEAFF	TGTGCCAGCAGCCCCAGAGGGGGCCTGGACACTGAAGCTTTCTTT
many	TRBJ2-5	TRBV12-3/TRBV12-4	TRBD1	CASSPGTGLMGETQYF	TGTGCCAGCAGTCCCGGGACAGGGCTGATGGGAGAGACCCAGTACTTC
.	TRBJ2-1	TRBV2	TRBD2	CASSKPGLAFDNEQFF	TGTGCCAGCAGTAAACCGGGACTAGCGTTTGACAATGAGCAGTTCTTC
.	TRBJ2-2	TRBV7-3	TRBD1	CANSRTGGEAGELFF	TGTGCCAACAGCCGCACAGGGGGCGAGGCCGGGGAGCTGTTTTTT
many	TRBJ2-5	TRBV28	TRBD2	CASSQSGSKEETQYF	TGTGCCAGCAGTCAAAGCGGGAGTAAAGAAGAGACCCAGTACTTC
few	TRBJ2-3	TRBV7-6	TRBD2	CASSYTSGRPTDTQYF	TGTGCCAGCAGCTACACTAGCGGGAGGCCCACAGATACGCAGTATTTT
many	TRBJ1-3	TRBV6-1	.	CASSTGTGNTIYF	TGTGCCAGCAGTACAGGGACTGGAAACACCATATATTTT
.	TRBJ2-2	TRBV7-6	.	CASSSRARYANTGELFF	TGTGCCAGCAGCTCCCGGGCCAGATATGCAAACACCGGGGAGCTGTTTTTT
few	TRBJ2-2	TRBV7-9	.	CASSRSGTGELFF	TGTGCCAGCAGCCGCAGCGGGACAGGGGAGCTGTTTTTT
many	TRBJ2-7	TRBV25-1	.	CASSRTTRPSYEQYF	TGTGCCAGCAGTCGGACCACTAGACCATCCTACGAGCAGTACTTC
.	TRBJ1-5	TRBV3-1	.	CASSGLGGQPQHF	TGTGCCAGCAGCGGGCTAGGGGGGCAGCCCCAGCATTTT
few	TRBJ2-5	TRBV20-1	TRBD2	CSASTSGSVGEQETQYF	TGTAGTGCATCAACTAGCGGGAGCGTGGGAGAGCAAGAGACCCAGTACTTC
.	TRBJ1-5	TRBV7-3	.	CASSDPGSNQPQHF	TGTGCCAGCAGTGATCCAGGTAGCAATCAGCCCCAGCATTTT
many	TRBJ2-2	TRBV24-1	.	CATSDSLRPTGELFF	TGTGCCACCAGTGATTCCCTACGCCCAACCGGGGAGCTGTTTTTT
.	TRBJ2-6	TRBV28	TRBD2	CTSSATVISPSAHSGTANVLTF	TGTACCAGCAGTGCGACAGTTATCTCCCCATCTGCCCACAGCGGGACGGCCAACGTCCTGACTTTC
.	TRBJ2-5	TRBV5-1	.	CASSLVPGSGETQYF	TGCGCCAGCAGCTTGGTACCCGGGTCAGGGGAGACCCAGTACTTC
few	TRBJ2-3	TRBV20-1	.	CSAGTDTQYF	TGCAGTGCCGGAACAGATACGCAGTATTTT
.	TRBJ2-7	TRBV7-6	.	CASSPSGAGAYEQYF	TGTGCCAGCAGCCCCTCCGGGGCAGGCGCCTACGAGCAGTACTTC
many	TRBJ1-1	TRBV12-3/TRBV12-4	TRBD1	CASSLLTTGLGTEAFF	TGTGCCAGCAGTCTCCTGACGACAGGGCTGGGCACTGAAGCTTTCTTT
many	TRBJ2-7	TRBV27	TRBD2	CASSSTGGYREQYF	TGTGCCAGCAGTTCTACGGGGGGGTACCGCGAGCAGTACTTC
.	TRBJ2-2	TRBV19	.	CASSAQSAGITGELFF	TGTGCCAGTAGCGCCCAAAGCGCGGGAATCACCGGGGAGCTGTTTTTT
.	TRBJ1-5	TRBV20-1	.	CSATGADSNQPQHF	TGCAGTGCTACCGGGGCGGATAGCAATCAGCCCCAGCATTTT
many	TRBJ1-5	TRBV7-2	.	CASSLGRYQPQHF	TGTGCCAGCAGCTTAGGAAGATATCAGCCCCAGCATTTT
.	TRBJ2-1	TRBV7-2	TRBD2	CASSLLRLAGDNEQFF	TGTGCCAGCAGCCTACTCCGACTAGCGGGAGACAATGAGCAGTTCTTC
many	TRBJ2-3	TRBV11-1	.	CASSRRDPSTQYF	TGTGCCAGCAGCCGAAGGGACCCCTCTACGCAGTATTTT
.	TRBJ2-7	TRBV6-2/TRBV6-3	.	CASRDTLAYEQYF	TGTGCCAGCAGGGATACCTTGGCCTACGAGCAGTACTTC
many	TRBJ2-7	TRBV11-2	TRBD2	CASSNKLAGVHEQYF	TGTGCCAGCAGCAATAAACTAGCGGGAGTCCACGAGCAGTACTTC
many	TRBJ2-7	TRBV6-1	TRBD1	CASRHPGTVSYEQYF	TGTGCCAGCAGACACCCCGGGACAGTCTCCTACGAGCAGTACTTC
.	TRBJ1-1	TRBV5-1	.	CASGRDLAEAFF	TGCGCCAGTGGTCGGGACCTGGCTGAAGCTTTCTTT
few	TRBJ1-3	TRBV20-1	.	CSAREDAGGNTIYF	TGCAGTGCTAGAGAGGATGCAGGGGGAAACACCATATATTTT
.	TRBJ2-1	TRBV7-6	TRBD2	CASSLVEGLAGTNEQFF	TGTGCCAGCAGCTTAGTGGAGGGACTAGCGGGAACCAATGAGCAGTTCTTC
many	TRBJ2-5	TRBV3-1	.	CASSQGAGYGTQYF	TGTGCCAGCAGCCAAGGGGCTGGGTATGGGACCCAGTACTTC
.	TRBJ2-3	TRBV6-2/TRBV6-3	TRBD2	CASSAGTSGSVHTQYF	TGTGCCAGCAGTGCGGGAACTAGCGGGAGTGTGCATACGCAGTATTTT
few	TRBJ2-7	TRBV27	.	CASSYRVVGYEQYF	TGTGCCAGCAGTTACAGGGTTGTGGGATACGAGCAGTACTTC
few	TRBJ2-4	TRBV5-5	.	CASFRGRSGTENIQYF	TGTGCCAGCTTTCGGGGGCGGAGCGGAACCGAAAACATTCAGTACTTC
.	TRBJ2-2	TRBV6-2/TRBV6-3	TRBD1	CATQGQGYTGELFF	TGTGCCACCCAGGGACAGGGTTACACCGGGGAGCTGTTTTTT
.	TRBJ2-4	TRBV19	TRBD2	CASSRSGLAGGRAKNIQYF	TGTGCCAGTAGTCGATCCGGACTAGCGGGAGGCCGAGCCAAAAACATTCAGTACTTC
many	TRBJ2-5	TRBV20-1	.	CSARVFRSSPETQYF	TGCAGTGCTAGAGTATTCAGGTCTTCACCAGAGACCCAGTACTTC
few	TRBJ2-5	TRBV11-2	.	CASSTQGIETQYF	TGTGCCAGCAGTACACAGGGAATCGAGACCCAGTACTTC
.	TRBJ1-2	TRBV7-9	.	CASSFRGTIEYGYTF	TGTGCCAGCAGCTTCAGGGGTACGATTGAATATGGCTACACCTTC
.	TRBJ1-6	TRBV15	.	CATSRDLTSPLHF	TGTGCCACCAGCAGAGATCTGACTTCACCCCTCCACTTT
few	TRBJ2-3	TRBV28	.	CASSFQQGPTDTQYF	TGTGCCAGCAGTTTTCAACAGGGACCCACAGATACGCAGTATTTT
many	TRBJ2-7	TRBV28	TRBD1	CASSSPGGSEQYF	TGTGCCAGCAGTTCCCCAGGGGGAAGCGAGCAGTACTTC
many	TRBJ1-1	TRBV7-2	.	CASSWAENTEAFF	TGTGCCAGCAGCTGGGCGGAGAACACTGAAGCTTTCTTT